This T cell receptor (beta chain) derives from a study of STAT3 mutations in large granular lymphocyte leukemia. Study-level results: Some patients had persisting codominant clonotypes that could mask small clones. Every T-cell large granular lymphocyte leukemia patient had at least one immunodominant TCR beta clonotype. Clonal expansion was inferred from samples taken at other timepoints.

Trimming cost V 5 bases and J 0 bases, with 10 bases left between them. The CDR3 covers 14 residues. From germline, CDR1 is SGHVS and CDR2 FQNEAQ. Profiled with immunoSEQ multiplex PCR; TCRdb holds only in-frame clones, not every one. Here the sample spans over 10,000 clones, about 70% being singletons. Notes on this clone: Antigen unknown.

The V and J genes are TRBV7-8 and TRBJ1-1; D is possibly TRBD1 (5 bases). Sequenced sample: peripheral blood mononuclear cells. The source of this sequence is a man in his 60s with T-cell large granular lymphocyte leukemia. Some clones in this sample may be carry-over from other donors' samples. The CDR3 region has the DNA TGTGCCAGCAGCAAACAGGAAATGAACACTGAAGCTTTCTTT. Translating it yields CASSKQEMNTEAFF.